This TCR beta chain was documented in a study of blood T cell repertoires in COVID-19 (dated by TCRdb to 2019 to 2021). Context from the whole study: Samples covering the acute and convalescent phases of COVID-19 were provided by collaborators in the United States, Italy and Spain. The prospective study material was composed of cDNA or gDNA derived from T cells, B-cell-depleted T cells, or PBMCs. The dataset comprised deeply sampled blood TCRbeta repertoires from subjects exposed to, actively infected with, or recovered from COVID-19. The repertoires were released in a freely available public database intended as a resource for research on the immune response to SARS-CoV-2. Samples were obtained from the ongoing ImmuneRACE study (first 160 participants) and from over 1,000 subjects provided by 6 global collaborators. Sample metadata almost always included a de-identified subject ID, COVID-19 status, age in years and sex. Where available, HLA class I and class II types were taken from metadata supplied by the sample provider and were not determined by assay-based typing. Here is what the overall study found, with its caveats: Clinical and demographic metadata were provided uncurated, with the amount varying by source and participant.

Collaborating institutions collected whole blood in K2EDTA tubes following their own protocols. For TCRbeta analysis, collaborator samples were shipped as frozen whole blood, as isolated PBMCs, or as DNA extracted from either sample type. Comments on this clone: Its binding antigen is unknown. Per-base quality was not reported, and no clone a single base away is much larger than it.

TCRbeta CDR3 regions were amplified from genomic DNA using the immunoSEQ Assay, a bias-controlled multiplex PCR. The paper's processing steps were these. The number of nucleated cells in each sample was estimated by amplification of reference gene primers within the assay. To quantify the absolute abundance of each unique TCRbeta CDR3 rearrangement, sequence reads were collapsed and filtered. Productive Simpson clonality was computed per sample as the square root of Simpson's diversity index over productive rearrangements. The table was pulled from immuneACCESS by TCRdb, which kept in-frame rearrangements only. Such tables lose some clones; where checked, under half of the loss comes from unresolved V genes, and the rest has no known cause. The V and J calls and clone size are taken from that table; D and trimming were inferred from the DNA. In this sample the table shows tens of thousands of clones, about 90% of which occur a single time. The biggest ten clones account for around 13% of the sample.

Germline trimming: 7 bases from V, 1 base from J; junction bases outside gene matches: 5. Sequences LNHDA (CDR1) and SQIVND (CDR2) are obtained from the germline V gene (reference sequence). Counted from cysteine to phenylalanine, this CDR3 has 14 amino acids. Only the CDR3 region is kept as DNA, spanning 42 bases read in frame from base 1. This TCR was recovered from a human donor with active COVID-19. The donor label of this sample is uncertain. This sequence uses TRBV19 and TRBJ2-3, with TRBD2 matching 7 junction bases. The sequenced sample consisted of peripheral blood. The CDR3 protein: CASKSAGGTDTQYF. The DNA reads as follows: TGTGCCAGTAAATCGGCGGGGGGCACAGATACGCAGTATTTT.